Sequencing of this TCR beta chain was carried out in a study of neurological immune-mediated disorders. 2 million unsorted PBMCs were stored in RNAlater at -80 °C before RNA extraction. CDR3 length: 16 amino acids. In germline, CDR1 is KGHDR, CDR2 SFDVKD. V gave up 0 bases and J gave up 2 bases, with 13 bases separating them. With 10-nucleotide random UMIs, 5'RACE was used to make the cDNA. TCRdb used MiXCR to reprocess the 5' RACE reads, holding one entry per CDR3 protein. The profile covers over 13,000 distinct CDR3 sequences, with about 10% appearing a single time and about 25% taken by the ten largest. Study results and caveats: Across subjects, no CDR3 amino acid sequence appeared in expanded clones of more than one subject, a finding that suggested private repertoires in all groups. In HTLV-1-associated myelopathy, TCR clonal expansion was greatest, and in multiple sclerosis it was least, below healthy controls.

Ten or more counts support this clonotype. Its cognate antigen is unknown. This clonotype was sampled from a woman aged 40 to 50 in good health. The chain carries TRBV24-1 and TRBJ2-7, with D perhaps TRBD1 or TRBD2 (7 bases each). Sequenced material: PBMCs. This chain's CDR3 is CATSDLSQGGTYEQYF. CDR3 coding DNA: TGTGCCACCAGTGATTTGAGTCAGGGGGGGACCTACGAGCAGTACTTC.